This TCR beta chain appears in the sequencing data of a study of CD8+ T cells in alopecia areata. The wider study: Patients received oral tofacitinib, 5 to 10 mg twice daily, for moderate-to-severe alopecia areata. General study points: There were also resident alphabeta T cells of normal skin sequenced in scalp samples. Lesional scalp, notably in alopecia totalis/universalis, had clonality above that of normal scalp.

Comments on this clone: The target antigen is unknown.

Alopecia areata patients gave lesional scalp punch biopsies and peripheral blood samples. There are 12 residues in the CDR3. Trimming removed 5 bases from V and 10 bases from J, with 9 bases in between. The germline V gene has CDR1 SGHAT and CDR2 FQNNGV. Isolated RNA was reverse transcribed into cDNA used as the sequencing template. Sequencing was performed with immunoSEQ multiplex PCR; in TCRdb, only in-frame clones are kept and a portion is missing. The data show around 7,000 clones, around 71% seen once. The genes are TRBV11-2 and TRBJ1-6; D unclear. The TCR comes from a human donor with alopecia areata. Sequencing was performed on skin, taken at week 0. For the CDR3, the DNA is TGTGCCAGCAGCCTACAAAGATCACCCCTCCACTTT. Amino acids: CASSLQRSPLHF.